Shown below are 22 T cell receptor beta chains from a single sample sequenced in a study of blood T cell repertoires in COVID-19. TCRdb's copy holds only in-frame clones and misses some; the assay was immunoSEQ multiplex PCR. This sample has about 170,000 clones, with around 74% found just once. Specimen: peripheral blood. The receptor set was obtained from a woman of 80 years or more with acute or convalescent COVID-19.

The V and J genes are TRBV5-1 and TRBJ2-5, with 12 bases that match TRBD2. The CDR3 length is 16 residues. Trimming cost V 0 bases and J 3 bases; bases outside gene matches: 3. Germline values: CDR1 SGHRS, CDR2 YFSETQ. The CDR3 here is CASSLGSSGREETQYF. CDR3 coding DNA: TGCGCCAGCAGCTTGGGTTCTAGCGGGAGGGAAGAGACCCAGTACTTC.

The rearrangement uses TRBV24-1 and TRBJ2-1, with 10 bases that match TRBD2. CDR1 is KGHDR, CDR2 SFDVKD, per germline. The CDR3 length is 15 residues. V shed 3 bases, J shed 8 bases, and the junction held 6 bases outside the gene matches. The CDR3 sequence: CATSDPSGSIYEQFF. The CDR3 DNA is TGTGCCACCAGTGATCCTAGCGGGAGTATATATGAGCAGTTCTTC.

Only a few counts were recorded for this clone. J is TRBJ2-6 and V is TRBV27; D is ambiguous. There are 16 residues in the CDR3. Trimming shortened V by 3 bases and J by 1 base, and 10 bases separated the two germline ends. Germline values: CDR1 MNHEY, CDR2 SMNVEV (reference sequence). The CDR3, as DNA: TGTGCCAGCAGTTTCGCCCAGACATCTGGGGCCAACGTCCTGACTTTC. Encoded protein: CASSFAQTSGANVLTF.

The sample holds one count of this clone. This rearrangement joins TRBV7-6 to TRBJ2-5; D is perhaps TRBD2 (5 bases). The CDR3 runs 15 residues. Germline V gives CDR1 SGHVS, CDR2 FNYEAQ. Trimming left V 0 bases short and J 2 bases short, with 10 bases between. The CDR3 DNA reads TGTGCCAGCAGCTTAGCATACGGAGGACAAGAGACCCAGTACTTC. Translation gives CASSLAYGGQETQYF.

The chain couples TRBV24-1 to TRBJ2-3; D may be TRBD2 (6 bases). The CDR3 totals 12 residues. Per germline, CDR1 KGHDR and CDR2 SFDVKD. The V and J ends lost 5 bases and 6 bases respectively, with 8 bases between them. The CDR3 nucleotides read TGTGCCACCAGTGGGGGAGGCGATACGCAGTATTTT. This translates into CATSGGGDTQYF.

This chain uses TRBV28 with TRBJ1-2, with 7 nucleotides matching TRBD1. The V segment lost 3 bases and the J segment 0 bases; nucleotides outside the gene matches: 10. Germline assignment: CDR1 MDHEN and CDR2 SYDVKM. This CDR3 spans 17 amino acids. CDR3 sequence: CASSLGDSTTANYGYTF. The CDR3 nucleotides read TGTGCCAGCAGTTTGGGGGACAGTACTACCGCTAACTATGGCTACACCTTC.

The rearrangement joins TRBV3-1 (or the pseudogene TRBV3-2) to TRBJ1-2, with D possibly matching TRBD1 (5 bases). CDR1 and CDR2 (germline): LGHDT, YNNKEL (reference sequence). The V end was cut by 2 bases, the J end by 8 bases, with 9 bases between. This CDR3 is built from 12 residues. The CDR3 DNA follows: TGTGCCAGCAGCCAACGGCAGGGCGGCTACACCTTC. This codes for CASSQRQGGYTF.

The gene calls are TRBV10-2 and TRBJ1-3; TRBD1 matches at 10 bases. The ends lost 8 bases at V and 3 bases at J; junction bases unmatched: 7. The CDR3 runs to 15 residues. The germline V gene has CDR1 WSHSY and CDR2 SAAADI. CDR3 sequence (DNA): TGCGCCAGCTTGACAGGGGGCGCAGATGGAAACACCATATATTTT. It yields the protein CASLTGGADGNTIYF.

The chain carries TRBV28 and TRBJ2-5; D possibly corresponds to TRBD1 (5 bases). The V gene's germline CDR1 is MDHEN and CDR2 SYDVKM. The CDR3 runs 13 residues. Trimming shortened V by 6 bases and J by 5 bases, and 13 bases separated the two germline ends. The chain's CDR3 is CASSAPPGETQYF. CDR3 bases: TGTGCCAGCAGCGCTCCGCCAGGGGAGACCCAGTACTTC.

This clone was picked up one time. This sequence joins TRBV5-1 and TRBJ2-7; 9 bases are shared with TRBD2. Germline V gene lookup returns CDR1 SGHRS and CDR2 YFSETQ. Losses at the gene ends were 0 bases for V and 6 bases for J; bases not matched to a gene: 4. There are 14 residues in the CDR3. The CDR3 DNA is TGCGCCAGCAGCTTGGCTGCGGGAGGGGCCGAGCAGTACTTC. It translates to CASSLAAGGAEQYF.

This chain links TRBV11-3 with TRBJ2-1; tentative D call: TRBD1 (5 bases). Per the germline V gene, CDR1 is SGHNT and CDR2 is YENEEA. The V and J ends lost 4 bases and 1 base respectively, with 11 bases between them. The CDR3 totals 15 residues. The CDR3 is CASSSRGASYNEQFF. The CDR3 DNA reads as TGTGCCAGCAGCTCTAGGGGCGCGTCCTACAATGAGCAGTTCTTC.

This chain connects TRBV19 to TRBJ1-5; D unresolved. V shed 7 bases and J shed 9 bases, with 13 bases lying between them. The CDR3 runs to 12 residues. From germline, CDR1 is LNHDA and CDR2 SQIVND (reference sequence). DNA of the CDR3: TGTGCCAGTATTGGAATCCTAGGGCCCCAGCATTTT. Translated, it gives CASIGILGPQHF.

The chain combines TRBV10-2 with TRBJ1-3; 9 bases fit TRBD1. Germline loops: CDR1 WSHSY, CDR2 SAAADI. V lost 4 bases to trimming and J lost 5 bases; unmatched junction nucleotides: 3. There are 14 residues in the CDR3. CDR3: CASSGGQGRNTIYF. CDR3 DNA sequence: TGCGCCAGCAGTGGGGGACAGGGCAGAAACACCATATATTTT.

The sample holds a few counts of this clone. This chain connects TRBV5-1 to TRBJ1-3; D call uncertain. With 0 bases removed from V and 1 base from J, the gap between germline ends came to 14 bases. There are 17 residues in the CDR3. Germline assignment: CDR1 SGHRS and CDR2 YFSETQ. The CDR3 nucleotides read TGCGCCAGCAGCTTGGTTGGCGGGCGAACGTCTGGAAACACCATATATTTT. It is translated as CASSLVGGRTSGNTIYF. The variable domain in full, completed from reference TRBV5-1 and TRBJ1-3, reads KAGVTQTPRYLIKTRGQQVTLSCSPISGHRSVSWYQQTPGQGLQFLFEYFSETQRNKGNFPGRFSGRQFSNSRSEMNVSTLELGDSALYLCASSLVGGRTSGNTIYFGEGSWLTVV.

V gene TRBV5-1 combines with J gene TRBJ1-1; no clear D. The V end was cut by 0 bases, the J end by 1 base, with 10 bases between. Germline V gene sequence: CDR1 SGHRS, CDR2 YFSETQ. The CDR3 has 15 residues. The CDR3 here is CASSLEAGENTEAFF. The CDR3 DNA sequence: TGCGCCAGCAGCTTGGAGGCCGGAGAGAACACTGAAGCTTTCTTT.

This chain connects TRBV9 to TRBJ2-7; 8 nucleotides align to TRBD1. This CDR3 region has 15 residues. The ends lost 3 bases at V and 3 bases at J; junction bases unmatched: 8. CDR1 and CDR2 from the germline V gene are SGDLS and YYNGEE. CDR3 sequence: CASSAQGQGNYEQYF. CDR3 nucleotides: TGTGCCAGCAGCGCCCAAGGACAGGGAAACTACGAGCAGTACTTC. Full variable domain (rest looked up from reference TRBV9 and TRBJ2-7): DSGVTQTPKHLITATGQRVTLRCSPRSGDLSVYWYQQSLDQGLQFLIQYYNGEERAKGNILERFSAQQFPDLHSELNLSSLELGDSALYFCASSAQGQGNYEQYFGPGTRLTVT.

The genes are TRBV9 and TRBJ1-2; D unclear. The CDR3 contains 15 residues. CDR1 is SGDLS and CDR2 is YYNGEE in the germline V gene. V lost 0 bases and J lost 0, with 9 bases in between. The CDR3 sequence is CASSVEAGANYGYTF. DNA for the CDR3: TGTGCCAGCAGCGTAGAGGCCGGGGCTAACTATGGCTACACCTTC.

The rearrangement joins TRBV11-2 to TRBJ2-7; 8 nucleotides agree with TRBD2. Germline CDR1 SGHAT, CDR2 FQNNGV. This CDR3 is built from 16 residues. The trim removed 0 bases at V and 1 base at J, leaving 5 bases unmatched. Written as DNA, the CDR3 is TGTGCCAGCAGCTTAGACAGCGGGAGATATTCCTACGAGCAGTACTTC. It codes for CASSLDSGRYSYEQYF.

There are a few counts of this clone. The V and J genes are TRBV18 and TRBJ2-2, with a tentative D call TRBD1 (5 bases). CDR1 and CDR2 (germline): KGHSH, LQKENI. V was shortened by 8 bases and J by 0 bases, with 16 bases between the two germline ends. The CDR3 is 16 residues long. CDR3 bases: TGTGCCAGCACAGTTATGGACACTACGAACACCGGGGAGCTGTTTTTT. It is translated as CASTVMDTTNTGELFF.

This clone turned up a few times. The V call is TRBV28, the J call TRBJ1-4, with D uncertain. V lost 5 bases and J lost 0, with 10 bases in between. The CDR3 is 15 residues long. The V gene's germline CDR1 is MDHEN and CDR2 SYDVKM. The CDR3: CASSPSSTTNEKLFF. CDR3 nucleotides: TGTGCCAGCAGTCCCAGTTCGACAACTAATGAAAAACTGTTTTTT.

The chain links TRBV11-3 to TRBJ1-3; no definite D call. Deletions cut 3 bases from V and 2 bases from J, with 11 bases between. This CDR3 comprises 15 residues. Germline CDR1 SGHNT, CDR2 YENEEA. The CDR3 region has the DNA TGTGCCAGCAGCTTTCTCAATTCGGCTGGAAACACCATATATTTT. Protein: CASSFLNSAGNTIYF.

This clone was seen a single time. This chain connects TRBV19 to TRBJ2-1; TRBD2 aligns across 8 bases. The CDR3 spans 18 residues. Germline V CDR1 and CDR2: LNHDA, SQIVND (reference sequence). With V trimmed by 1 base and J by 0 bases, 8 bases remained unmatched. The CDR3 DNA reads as TGTGCCAGTAGTATAGTCAGTAGTCTAGCGGGCTCCTACAATGAGCAGTTCTTC. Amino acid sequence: CASSIVSSLAGSYNEQFF.